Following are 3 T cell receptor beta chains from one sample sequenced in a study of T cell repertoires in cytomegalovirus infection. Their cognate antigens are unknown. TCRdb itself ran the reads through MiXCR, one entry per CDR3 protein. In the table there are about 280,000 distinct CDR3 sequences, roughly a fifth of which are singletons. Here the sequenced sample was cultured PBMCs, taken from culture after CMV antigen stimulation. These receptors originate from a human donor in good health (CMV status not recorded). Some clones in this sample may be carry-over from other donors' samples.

CDR3 residues: CASHPRGRGYEQYV. CDR3 nucleotide sequence: TGTGCCAGTCACCCCCGGGGGCGCGGGTACGAGCAGTACGTC. The chain joins TRBV27 to TRBJ2-7; TRBD1 or TRBD2 may be the D gene (6 bases each). CDR1 and CDR2 (germline): MNHEY, SMNVEV (reference sequence). Trimming took 9 bases from V and 4 from J, leaving 19 bases between them. This CDR3 is built from 14 residues.

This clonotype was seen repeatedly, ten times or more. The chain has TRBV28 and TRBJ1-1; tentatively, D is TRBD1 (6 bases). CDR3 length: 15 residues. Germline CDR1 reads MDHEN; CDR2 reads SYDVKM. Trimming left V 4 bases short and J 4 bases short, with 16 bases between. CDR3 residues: CASSSPTGIRTEAFF. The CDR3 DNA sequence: TGTGCCAGCAGTTCACCCACAGGGATTCGCACTGAAGCTTTCTTT. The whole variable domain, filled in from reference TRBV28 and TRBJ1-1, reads DVKVTQSSRYLVKRTGEKVFLECVQDMDHENMFWYRQDPGLGLRLIYFSYDVKMKEKGDIPEGYSVSREKKERFSLILESASTNQTSMYLCASSSPTGIRTEAFFGQGTRLTVV.

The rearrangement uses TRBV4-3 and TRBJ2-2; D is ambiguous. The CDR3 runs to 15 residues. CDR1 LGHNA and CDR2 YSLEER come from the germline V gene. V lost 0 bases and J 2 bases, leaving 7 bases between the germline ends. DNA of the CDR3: TGCGCCAGCAGCCAAGATACTTTCAACACCGGGGAGCTGTTTTTT. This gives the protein CASSQDTFNTGELFF.